This record covers a single T cell receptor beta chain. Its antigen is unknown. The CDR3 is made up of 13 amino acids. Trimming removed 6 bases at V and 0 bases at J, with 5 bases between. Germline V gives CDR1 MNHNS, CDR2 SASEGT. This entry belongs to a study of metastatic and nonmetastatic thyroid tumors. TCRdb re-called clones via MiXCR from the PCR reads. The sample contains roughly 22,000 clones, about a third of which appear only once. Among the patients, none had received any treatment before thyroid surgery. Study-level findings and limits: When malignant thyroid tumors were compared with benign nodules, TCR beta diversity was reportedly significantly higher in the malignant tumors. This held in both blood and tumor samples.

This chain connects TRBV6-1 to TRBJ1-4; tentatively, D is TRBD1 (5 bases). The sequence was collected from a male donor with papillary thyroid cancer or a benign thyroid nodule (not recorded which). Some clones in this sample may be carry-over from other donors' samples. Source material: blood. CDR3 nucleotide sequence: TGTGCCAGCAGGGACACAACTAATGAAAAACTGTTTTTT. It codes for CASRDTTNEKLFF.